This TCR beta chain was found in a study of blood T cell repertoires in COVID-19 (dated by TCRdb to the early 2020s). Background on the whole study: The collaborator samples originated in the United States, Italy and Spain and spanned the acute and convalescent phases of COVID-19. HLA class I and class II types, where available, came from metadata supplied by the sample provider rather than from assay-based typing. Nearly every sample came with metadata listing a de-identified subject ID, COVID-19 status, age in years and sex. The repertoires were released in a freely available public database intended as a resource for research on the immune response to SARS-CoV-2. Samples came from the ongoing ImmuneRACE study (first 160 participants) plus 1,254 subjects from 6 global collaborators. Deeply sampled blood TCRbeta repertoires from subjects exposed to, actively infected with, or recovered from COVID-19 were included in the dataset. The material from the prospective study consisted of cDNA or gDNA derived from T cells, B-cell-depleted T cells, or PBMCs. General findings and caveats noted by the study authors: The quantity of clinical and demographic metadata differed by source and by participant and was supplied without curation.

Including the terminal cysteine and phenylalanine, the CDR3 comprises 18 residues. The entry retains the CDR3 DNA only, 54 bases that are in frame from base 1. Per the germline V gene, MNHEY is the CDR1 and SVGEGT is the CDR2. After removal of 0 bases from V and 0 bases from J, the junction retains 9 bases not matched to a gene. TCRbeta CDR3 regions were amplified from genomic DNA using the immunoSEQ Assay, a bias-controlled multiplex PCR. The source study handled its data this way. Within the assay, amplification of reference gene primers was used to estimate how many nucleated cells each sample contained. To quantify the absolute abundance of each unique TCRbeta CDR3 rearrangement, sequence reads were collapsed and filtered. For each sample, productive Simpson clonality was calculated as the square root of Simpson's diversity index over productive rearrangements. As stored in TCRdb, this immuneACCESS dataset retains in-frame rearrangements with V and J assigned. A fraction of the clones does not appear; measured against another copy, unresolved V genes explain less than half of the discrepancy, and the remainder lacks a known reason. V, J and clone size are those of that table, while D and trimming were read from the DNA. For this sample there are some 200,000 clones; approximately 80% appear just once. About 5.5% of the sample goes to the ten largest clones.

Participants in the prospective study were enrolled through a virtual design, were aged roughly 18 to 100 years, and lived in 24 United States geographic areas. In the prospective study, cohorts were assigned on the basis of participant-reported clinical history obtained from a screening survey and a study questionnaire. In the prospective study, whole blood, serum and a nasopharyngeal or oropharyngeal swab were collected from each participant by mobile phlebotomists. Additional blood draws and questionnaires over an approximately two-month period could optionally be provided by prospective study participants. Prospective study blood samples were shipped either frozen or at room temperature before DNA extraction. About this clone itself: Its antigen is still unknown. No base-level quality is on record; no much larger clone is a single base apart.

Recombination connected TRBV6-2 or TRBV6-3 to TRBJ2-3, with 7 bases matching TRBD2. The specimen sequenced was PBMCs or T cells enriched from blood (not recorded which). This sequence originates from a woman aged 55 to 70 with acute COVID-19. Read as DNA, the sequence is TGTGCCAGCAGTTACTCTTCCGGGGGGACCTCTAGCACAGATACGCAGTATTTT. The encoded protein is CASSYSSGGTSSTDTQYF.